This is a list of T cell receptor beta chains from one sample in a study of human T cells and chemical hapten exposure. MiXCR, applied by TCRdb to the RACE reads, yields one record per CDR3 protein. Of 75,000 to 90,000 distinct CDR3 sequences listed, more than 10% are singletons. Source: whole blood, taken in connection with sensitization to the hapten diphenylcyclopropenone (DPC). These receptors all come from a woman between 50 and 59 years old with alopecia areata. Some clones in this sample may be carry-over from other donors' samples. Both conserved end residues are part of each CDR3. Each record gives: CDR3 DNA, CDR3 protein, D gene, V gene, clone size, J gene. D genes are given only for firm matches. Rows may omit the clone size; those that give it use once, few, many or a size class.

DNA: TGCGCCAGCAGGGGGGGACTAGCACCGTTACAAGAGACCCAGTACTTC
CDR3: CASRGGLAPLQETQYF
D: TRBD2
V: TRBV5-1
size: .
J: TRBJ2-5

DNA: TGTGCCAGCAGTTTGGGCCCCCGGGACAGGGACGGCACTGAAGCTTTCTTT
CDR3: CASSLGPRDRDGTEAFF
D: TRBD1
V: TRBV28
size: many
J: TRBJ1-1

DNA: TGTGCCAGCAGTTACCGACGGGGGACTGGAAACACCATATATTTT
CDR3: CASSYRRGTGNTIYF
D: .
V: TRBV6-6
size: few
J: TRBJ1-3

DNA: TGCAGCGTTGACCCCCAGGGGGCAACGAACACTGAAGCTTTCTTT
CDR3: CSVDPQGATNTEAFF
D: TRBD1
V: TRBV29-1
size: many
J: TRBJ1-1

DNA: TGTGCCAGCTCACGGGACGGGTTCGATGGCTACACCTTC
CDR3: CASSRDGFDGYTF
D: .
V: TRBV18
size: few
J: TRBJ1-2

DNA: TGTGCCAGCAGCCAAGATCTGTGGGACACAAATGGCTACACCTTC
CDR3: CASSQDLWDTNGYTF
D: .
V: TRBV4-2
size: many
J: TRBJ1-2

DNA: TGTGCCAGCAGTTTGTTCTACGAGCAGTACTTC
CDR3: CASSLFYEQYF
D: .
V: TRBV12-3/TRBV12-4
size: few
J: TRBJ2-7

DNA: TGTGCCACCAGTGACCCAGCTACCAATCAGCCCCAGCATTTT
CDR3: CATSDPATNQPQHF
D: .
V: TRBV24-1
size: many
J: TRBJ1-5

DNA: TGTGCCAGCTCACCCCGGACTGGAGGGGATACGCAGTATTTT
CDR3: CASSPRTGGDTQYF
D: .
V: TRBV18
size: .
J: TRBJ2-3

DNA: TGCGCCAGCAGCTTGGAGCGGGATACGCAGTATTTT
CDR3: CASSLERDTQYF
D: .
V: TRBV5-1
size: many
J: TRBJ2-3

DNA: TGCGCCAGCAGCTTGCGCCAACAGGGGGGTGAGCAGTTCTTC
CDR3: CASSLRQQGGEQFF
D: TRBD1
V: TRBV5-1
size: .
J: TRBJ2-1

DNA: TGCAGCGTTAGACAGGTGAACACTGAAGCTTTCTTT
CDR3: CSVRQVNTEAFF
D: .
V: TRBV29-1
size: .
J: TRBJ1-1

DNA: TGTGCCAGCAGCTATGGGGGGGACATCCTTCAGCCCCAGCATTTT
CDR3: CASSYGGDILQPQHF
D: .
V: TRBV9
size: many
J: TRBJ1-5

DNA: TGCAGCGTTGGGGGGACACTTGAAAAACTGTTTTTT
CDR3: CSVGGTLEKLFF
D: .
V: TRBV29-1
size: .
J: TRBJ1-4

DNA: TGCAGTGCTAGAGGGGCGGGACTAGCGGGAGTGGAGACCCAGTACTTC
CDR3: CSARGAGLAGVETQYF
D: TRBD2
V: TRBV20-1
size: many
J: TRBJ2-5

DNA: TGCGCCAGCAGTGCCCGAGGAGCGGGAGGGTACGAGCAGTACTTC
CDR3: CASSARGAGGYEQYF
D: TRBD2
V: TRBV10-2
size: .
J: TRBJ2-7

DNA: TGCAGCGTTGATGTCGTCACAGGGGGTGGCTACACCTTC
CDR3: CSVDVVTGGGYTF
D: TRBD1
V: TRBV29-1
size: many
J: TRBJ1-2

DNA: TGCAGTGCTAGAGATCTAGAGGTGGCTTTCTTT
CDR3: CSARDLEVAFF
D: .
V: TRBV20-1
size: .
J: TRBJ1-1

DNA: TGTGCCAACAGTTTGATTAGCGGGAGATACGAGCAGTACTTC
CDR3: CANSLISGRYEQYF
D: TRBD2
V: TRBV27
size: .
J: TRBJ2-7